The clone carrying this T cell receptor beta chain was seen a few times. Its antigen is as yet unknown. The data are from a study of T cells after yellow fever vaccination. Study background: The authors prepared low-cell-number fractions using SMART-Seq v4 Ultra Low Input.

Study findings and constraints: The secondary response peaked faster, at day 5 versus 15, but was weaker.

There are 14 residues in the CDR3. Trimming stripped 1 base from V and 3 bases from J, with 7 bases between. CDR1 is MGHRA and CDR2 is YSYEKL in the germline V gene. The authors made TCR cDNA by 5'RACE template switching, adding a universal primer site and UMIs. TCRdb re-called the 5' RACE reads through MiXCR, storing one row per CDR3 protein. Of about 320,000 distinct CDR3 sequences listed, under 15% are singletons. The chain uses TRBV4-1 and TRBJ1-5, with D possibly being TRBD1 (5 bases). This receptor was obtained from a man between 18 and 29 years old who received the YFV17D yellow fever vaccine. The specimen comprised CD4+ T cells sorted from PBMCs, sampled 15 days after the yellow fever booster vaccination. The CDR3 loop reads CASSQGQNNQPQHF. Written as DNA, the CDR3 is TGCGCCAGCAGCCAAGGACAGAACAATCAGCCCCAGCATTTT.